The source of this T cell receptor (beta chain) is a study of shared clonotypes between healthy human individuals. Notes on the study in general: The sharing of 5% to 5.5% of naive CD4 clonotypes was seen across a handful of donors.

In the case of this clone: Its antigen is undetermined.

Germline V gives CDR1 MDHEN, CDR2 SYDVKM. The length of the CDR3 is 15 residues. V shed 8 bases, J shed 1 base, and the junction held 6 bases outside the gene matches. A CD45RA-negative memory subset and a CD45RA+ naive subset were separated from the CD4+ cells. The genomic DNA of each subset was split evenly across several immunoSEQ plates. This table comes from immunoSEQ multiplex PCR, and its TCRdb copy is limited to in-frame clones, with some not included. The table has approximately 620,000 clones, around 97% seen once. The receptor was derived from a woman aged 25 to 39 in good health. Material for sequencing was naive CD4+ T cells sorted from blood. As to subset: CD45RA+ positively selected. The rearrangement uses TRBV28 and TRBJ2-5, with 11 bases aligning to TRBD2. The CDR3 spells CASHGTSGFQETQYF. As DNA, the CDR3 is TGTGCCAGCCACGGGACTAGCGGCTTCCAAGAGACCCAGTACTTC. The complete variable domain, with remaining parts taken from reference TRBV28 and TRBJ2-5, reads DVKVTQSSRYLVKRTGEKVFLECVQDMDHENMFWYRQDPGLGLRLIYFSYDVKMKEKGDIPEGYSVSREKKERFSLILESASTNQTSMYLCASHGTSGFQETQYFGPGTRLLVL.